The entry below gives a single TCR beta chain sequence along with its context. Antigen unknown. The CDR3 sequence is 14 residues long. CDR1 and CDR2 (germline): SGHTA, FQGTGA. TCR beta cDNA was made by 5'RACE template switching with UMIs. Reanalyzing the 5' RACE reads, TCRdb keeps one entry per CDR3 protein, without DNA. This sample's table reports under 200,000 distinct CDR3 sequences. This entry is derived from a study of T cells expressing NK-cell markers. Whole-study context: Sorted CD3+CD56+NKG2C+, CD3+CD56+NKG2C- and CD3+CD56-NKG2C+ T cells provided the TCR beta repertoires.

General study results and limits: In roughly six donors, dominant NKG2C+ clonotypes were about 1.0-8% of CD8+ T cells. Clarity on HCMV specificity was lacking for the expanded NKG2C+ T cell clones.

The clonotype originates from a woman aged 18 to 69 in good health. The specimen was blood T cells: a sorted CD56 or NKG2C T cell subset, CD4+ or CD8+ T cells, or bulk PBMC T cells (not recorded which). This chain joins TRBV7-3 and TRBJ1-2. CDR3 in amino acids: CASSFTPDDGGYTF.